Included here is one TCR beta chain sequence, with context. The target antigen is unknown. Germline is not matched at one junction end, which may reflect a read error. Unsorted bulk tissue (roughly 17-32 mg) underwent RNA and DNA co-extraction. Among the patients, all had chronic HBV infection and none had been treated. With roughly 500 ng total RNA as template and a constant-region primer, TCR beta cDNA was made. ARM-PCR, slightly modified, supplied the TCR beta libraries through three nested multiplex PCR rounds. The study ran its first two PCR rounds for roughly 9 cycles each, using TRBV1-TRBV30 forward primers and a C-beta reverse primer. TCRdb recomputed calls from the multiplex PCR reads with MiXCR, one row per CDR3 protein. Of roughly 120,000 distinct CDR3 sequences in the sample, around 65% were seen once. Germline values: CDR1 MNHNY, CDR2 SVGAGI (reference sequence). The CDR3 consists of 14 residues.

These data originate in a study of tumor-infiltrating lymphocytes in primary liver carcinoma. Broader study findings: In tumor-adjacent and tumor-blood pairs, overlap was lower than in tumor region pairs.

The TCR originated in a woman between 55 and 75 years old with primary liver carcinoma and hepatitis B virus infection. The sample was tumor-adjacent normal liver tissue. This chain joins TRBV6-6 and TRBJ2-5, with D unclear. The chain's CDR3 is CGSSYFSAHETQYF. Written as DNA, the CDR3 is TGTGGCAGCAGTTACTTCTCAGCCCATGAGACCCAGTACTTC.